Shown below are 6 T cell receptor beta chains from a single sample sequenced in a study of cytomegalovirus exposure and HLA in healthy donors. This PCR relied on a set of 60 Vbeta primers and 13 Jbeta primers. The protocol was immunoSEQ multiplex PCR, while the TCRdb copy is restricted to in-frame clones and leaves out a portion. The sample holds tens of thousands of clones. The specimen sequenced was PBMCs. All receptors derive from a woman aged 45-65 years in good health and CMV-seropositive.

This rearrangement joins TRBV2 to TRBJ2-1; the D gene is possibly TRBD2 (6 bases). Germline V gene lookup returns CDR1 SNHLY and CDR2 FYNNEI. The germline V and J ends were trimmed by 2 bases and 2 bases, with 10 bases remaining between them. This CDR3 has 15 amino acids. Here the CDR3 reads CASSELAPTYNEQFF. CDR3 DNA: TGTGCCAGCAGTGAACTAGCGCCCACCTACAATGAGCAGTTCTTC.

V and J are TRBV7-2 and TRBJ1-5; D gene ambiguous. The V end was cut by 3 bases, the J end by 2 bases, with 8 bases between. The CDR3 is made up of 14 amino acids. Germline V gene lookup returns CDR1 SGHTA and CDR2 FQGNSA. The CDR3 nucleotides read TGTGCCAGCAGCTTTATAGATCGCAATCAGCCCCAGCATTTT. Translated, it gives CASSFIDRNQPQHF.

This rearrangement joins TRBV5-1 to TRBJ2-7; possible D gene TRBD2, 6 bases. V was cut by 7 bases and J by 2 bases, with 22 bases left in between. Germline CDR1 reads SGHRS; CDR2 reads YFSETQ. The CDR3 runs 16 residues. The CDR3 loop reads CASGAGFGSNTYEQYF. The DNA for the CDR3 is TGCGCCAGCGGGGCGGGGTTCGGTAGCAACACCTACGAGCAGTACTTC.

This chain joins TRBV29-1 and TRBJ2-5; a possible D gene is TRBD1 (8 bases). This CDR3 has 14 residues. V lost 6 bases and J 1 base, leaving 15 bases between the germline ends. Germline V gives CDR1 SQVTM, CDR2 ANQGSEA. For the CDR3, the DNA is TGCAGCGTGTACAGGGGGGGCCTCCAAGAGACCCAGTACTTC. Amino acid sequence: CSVYRGGLQETQYF.

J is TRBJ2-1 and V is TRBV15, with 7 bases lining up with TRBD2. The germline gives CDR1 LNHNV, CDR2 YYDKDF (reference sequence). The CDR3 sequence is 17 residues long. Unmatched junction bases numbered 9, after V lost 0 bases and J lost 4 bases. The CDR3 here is CATSRDGGLADYNEQFF. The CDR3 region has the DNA TGTGCCACCAGCAGAGATGGAGGGCTAGCGGATTACAATGAGCAGTTCTTC.

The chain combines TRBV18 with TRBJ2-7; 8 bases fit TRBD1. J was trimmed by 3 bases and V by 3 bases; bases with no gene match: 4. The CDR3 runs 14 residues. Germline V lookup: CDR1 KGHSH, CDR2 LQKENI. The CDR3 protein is CASSPGQANYEQYF. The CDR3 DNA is TGTGCCAGCTCACCGGGACAGGCGAACTACGAGCAGTACTTC. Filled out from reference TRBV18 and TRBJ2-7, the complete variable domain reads NAGVMQNPRHLVRRRGQEARLRCSPMKGHSHVYWYRQLPEEGLKFMVYLQKENIIDESGMPKERFSAEFPKEGPSILRIQQVVRGDSAAYFCASSPGQANYEQYFGPGTRLTVT.